The clone carrying this T cell receptor beta chain occurred once. Antigen unknown. This sample is drawn from a study of OX40 agonist ivuxolimab in advanced cancers. Study-wide background: The patients received ivuxolimab by intravenous route every 2 weeks at 0.01 to 10 mg/kg. At around 83% male, the cohort had a mean age of around 56 years, ranging from about 23 to 79. Study-wide results and caveats: The study did not work out the antigen specificity of the expanded peripheral T cells.

The germline gives CDR1 SGHAT, CDR2 FQNNGV. The V end was cut by 3 bases, the J end by 0 bases, with 3 bases between. The CDR3 consists of 13 residues. Drawing of blood for sampling happened at baseline, at cycle 4 day 1, and at cycle 7 day 1. Repertoires were generated with immunoSEQ multiplex PCR, while TCRdb's copy carries only in-frame clones and drops some. The sample lists tens of thousands of clones; roughly 80% were seen once. The gene calls are TRBV11-2 and TRBJ2-1; D unresolved. Here the sequenced sample was CD4+ or CD8+ T cells sorted from blood, taken in a trial of the OX40 agonist ivuxolimab. This sequence was found in an adult with an advanced solid tumor such as melanoma, head and neck, liver or kidney cancer. The CDR3 nucleotides are TGTGCCAGCAGCTTGAGCTCCTACAATGAGCAGTTCTTC. As protein: CASSLSSYNEQFF.